This entry lists 20 T cell receptor beta chains sequenced from one sample in a study of T-cell memory formation after mild COVID-19. One entry per CDR3 protein, called by TCRdb with MiXCR from the 5' RACE reads. The data contain 550,000 to 700,000 distinct CDR3 sequences, roughly 17% of them singletons. Sequencing was performed on PBMCs or a T cell subset sorted from them (not recorded which). These receptors were collected from an adult woman who had mild COVID-19 (a few samples of this study predate the infection). Cell type and time point are not known.

This clonotype was seen more than once but under ten times. This sequence joins TRBV4-1 and TRBJ2-3; maybe TRBD2 (6 bases). The CDR3 runs 16 residues. The V end was cut by 2 bases, the J end by 0 bases, with 12 bases between. In germline, CDR1 is MGHRA, CDR2 YSYEKL. CDR3 coding DNA: TGCGCCAGCAGCCAACCGACTAGAACGAGCACAGATACGCAGTATTTT. Its translation is CASSQPTRTSTDTQYF.

This clonotype has only a few counts. The chain uses TRBV4-1 and TRBJ2-3, with TRBD1 matching over 8 bases. V shed 0 bases and J 7 bases; nucleotides not matched to a gene: 12. Germline CDR1 is MGHRA and CDR2 is YSYEKL. The CDR3 has 17 amino acids. The CDR3 loop reads CASSQDFRAGGGYTQYF. The DNA for the CDR3 is TGCGCCAGCAGCCAAGATTTCAGGGCAGGGGGCGGTTATACGCAGTATTTT.

This chain joins TRBV12-3 or TRBV12-4 and TRBJ1-2; D gene ambiguous. The CDR3 contains 13 residues. Trimming left V 7 bases short and J 6 bases short, with 15 bases between. The CDR3 nucleotides read TGTGCCAGCAACGTCCGCGGGTCGCATGGCTACACCTTC. It translates to CASNVRGSHGYTF.

This clonotype was counted a few times. The chain uses TRBV2 and TRBJ1-4; the D is unclear. Germline CDR1 SNHLY, CDR2 FYNNEI. The CDR3 runs 11 residues. Trimming cost V 5 bases and J 7 bases, with 5 bases left between them. This CDR3 is CASSNGEKLFF. The CDR3 nucleotides read TGTGCCAGCAGTAACGGTGAAAAACTGTTTTTT. Supplemented by reference TRBV2 and TRBJ1-4, the full variable domain reads EPEVTQTPSHQVTQMGQEVILRCVPISNHLYFYWYRQILGQKVEFLVSFYNNEISEKSEIFDDQFSVERPDGSNFTLKIRSTKLEDSAMYFCASSNGEKLFFGSGTQLSVL.

This clonotype has a handful of counts. The chain uses TRBV7-9 and TRBJ2-7, with 8 bases lining up with TRBD1. Trimming took 5 bases from V and 10 from J; bases not matched to a gene: 7. The CDR3 is 12 residues long. Germline lookup yields CDR1 SEHNR and CDR2 FQNEAQ (reference sequence). The CDR3 DNA is TGTGCCAGCAGCCTAGAGACAGGGGCACAGTACTTC. This encodes CASSLETGAQYF.

This clonotype was counted between two and nine times. CDR3 loop: CASSLDQLQTQYF. CDR3 DNA: TGTGCCAGCAGCTTAGATCAACTGCAGACCCAGTACTTC. The chain is built from TRBV11-3 and TRBJ2-5; D call uncertain. The length of the CDR3 is 13 residues. Germline CDR1 is SGHNT and CDR2 is YENEEA. Trimming cost V 0 bases and J 6 bases, with 8 bases left between them.

The rearrangement links TRBV5-1 to TRBJ2-2, with D perhaps assigned TRBD1 or TRBD2 (6 bases each). Germline CDR1 is SGHRS and CDR2 is YFSETQ. V lost 5 bases, J lost 6 bases, and 17 bases lay in between. CDR3 length equals 15 residues. CDR3 sequence reads: CASSFRGPGSGELFF. Written as DNA, the CDR3 is TGCGCCAGCAGTTTTCGGGGGCCGGGGTCCGGGGAGCTGTTTTTT. The full variable domain, completed using reference TRBV5-1 and TRBJ2-2, is KAGVTQTPRYLIKTRGQQVTLSCSPISGHRSVSWYQQTPGQGLQFLFEYFSETQRNKGNFPGRFSGRQFSNSRSEMNVSTLELGDSALYLCASSFRGPGSGELFFGEGSRLTVL.

DNA for the CDR3: TGTGCCAGCAGTCCTCCGGGACCTATATCAAGCTCCTACAATGAGCAGTTCTTC. Amino acids: CASSPPGPISSSYNEQFF. This chain uses TRBV7-8 with TRBJ2-1; perhaps D is TRBD1 or TRBD2 (5 bases each). Trimming stripped 6 bases from V and 0 bases from J, with 21 bases between. This CDR3 has 18 amino acids. Germline CDR1 SGHVS, CDR2 FQNEAQ.

The table lists this clonotype with a few counts. This sequence joins TRBV2 and TRBJ1-1, with 9 bases that match TRBD1. J lost 2 bases, V lost 7 bases, and 8 bases had no gene match. The germline CDR1 and CDR2 sequences are SNHLY and FYNNEI. The length of the CDR3 is 15 residues. As DNA, the CDR3 is TGTGCCAGCAAAGGGACAGGGAATCCAAACACTGAAGCTTTCTTT. Its protein is CASKGTGNPNTEAFF. The full variable domain, its missing parts supplied by reference TRBV2 and TRBJ1-1, is EPEVTQTPSHQVTQMGQEVILRCVPISNHLYFYWYRQILGQKVEFLVSFYNNEISEKSEIFDDQFSVERPDGSNFTLKIRSTKLEDSAMYFCASKGTGNPNTEAFFGQGTRLTVV.

This clonotype was counted many times. The V and J genes are TRBV6-5 and TRBJ1-1, with 9 bases identical to TRBD1. Per the germline V gene, CDR1 is MNHEY and CDR2 is SVGAGI. CDR3 size: 13 residues. With 6 bases clipped from V and 6 bases from J, the junction kept 5 bases outside the gene matches. This CDR3 reads CASRYDRGSEAFF. The CDR3 bases are TGTGCCAGCAGATACGACAGGGGGTCTGAAGCTTTCTTT.

The rearrangement links TRBV29-1 to TRBJ2-1; 7 bases map to TRBD1. This CDR3 spans 15 amino acids. V shed 7 bases and J 6 bases; nucleotides not matched to a gene: 15. CDR1 is SQVTM and CDR2 is ANQGSEA in the germline V gene. The CDR3 DNA is TGCAGCGGAGACTCCGGGACAGTATCTGCCAATGAGCAGTTCTTC. Translating gives CSGDSGTVSANEQFF.

V usage is TRBV5-1 and J usage is TRBJ2-1, with 13 bases that match TRBD2. Germline assignment: CDR1 SGHRS and CDR2 YFSETQ. J gave up 10 bases and V 4 bases, and 8 bases lay outside the gene matches. This CDR3 has 15 amino acids. CDR3 residues: CASSPTSGGAREQFF. As DNA, the CDR3 is TGCGCCAGCAGCCCCACTAGCGGGGGGGCCAGGGAGCAGTTCTTC. The full variable domain, in which reference TRBV5-1 and TRBJ2-1 provide the parts outside the CDR3, is KAGVTQTPRYLIKTRGQQVTLSCSPISGHRSVSWYQQTPGQGLQFLFEYFSETQRNKGNFPGRFSGRQFSNSRSEMNVSTLELGDSALYLCASSPTSGGAREQFFGPGTRLTVL.

This clonotype was counted a few times. This rearrangement joins TRBV6-5 to TRBJ1-1; D perhaps matches TRBD1 (5 bases). The V gene's germline CDR1 is MNHEY and CDR2 SVGAGI. CDR3 length equals 16 residues. Between the trimmed V and J ends, which lost 6 bases and 9 bases, there was a span of 26 bases. CDR3 coding DNA: TGTGCCAGCAGACCTAGAGGTATGGGGCAGGCAGCCAAAGCTTTCTTT. This translates into CASRPRGMGQAAKAFF.

A few counts support this clonotype. The chain carries TRBV25-1 and TRBJ2-1, with no clear D. This CDR3 contains 14 residues. Germline V gene data show CDR1 as MGHDK and CDR2 as SYGVNS. Trimming removed 4 bases at V and 4 bases at J, with 11 bases between. The CDR3 here is CASSAVLGYNEQFF. For the CDR3, the DNA is TGTGCCAGCAGTGCGGTACTTGGGTACAATGAGCAGTTCTTC.

This clonotype was observed a few times. The CDR3 DNA reads as TGTGCCAGCAGTTTTGGTATAAATAATTCACCCCTCCACTTT. This encodes CASSFGINNSPLHF. The chain is built from TRBV12-3 or TRBV12-4 and TRBJ1-6; no clear D. With 3 bases removed from V and 5 bases from J, the gap between germline ends came to 8 bases. CDR3 size: 14 residues.

This clonotype was seen a few times. The DNA of the CDR3 is TGTGCCACCAGCGTCTCTGGGCAGGGGGGAAAAGAGACCCAGTACTTC. It encodes CATSVSGQGGKETQYF. The chain employs TRBV15 and TRBJ2-5; D perhaps matches TRBD1 (7 bases). This CDR3 has 16 amino acids. Germline assignment: CDR1 LNHNV and CDR2 YYDKDF (reference sequence). The germline V and J ends were trimmed by 5 bases and 3 bases, with 19 bases remaining between them. The variable domain in full, with the rest retrieved from reference TRBV15 and TRBJ2-5, is DAMVIQNPRYQVTQFGKPVTLSCSQTLNHNVMYWYQQKSSQAPKLLFHYYDKDFNNEADTPDNFQSRRPNTSFCFLDIRSPGLGDTAMYLCATSVSGQGGKETQYFGPGTRLLVL.

The V and J genes are TRBV10-2 and TRBJ2-6; TRBD2 aligns across 10 bases. This CDR3 region has 18 residues. CDR1 and CDR2 (germline): WSHSY, SAAADI. V trimming: 3 bases; J trimming: 0 bases; junction bases outside the gene matches: 5. The chain's CDR3 is CASSDPASGSSGANVLTF. In nucleotides, the CDR3 is TGCGCCAGCAGTGACCCGGCTAGCGGGAGCTCTGGGGCCAACGTCCTGACTTTC.

The table lists this clonotype with a few counts. The gene calls are TRBV20-1 and TRBJ2-5; D is uncertain. The length of the CDR3 is 12 residues. V was trimmed by 5 bases and J by 1 base, leaving 8 bases between them. CDR1 and CDR2 (germline): DFQATT, SNEGSKA (reference sequence). The CDR3 loop reads CSALLGQETQYF. DNA for the CDR3: TGCAGTGCTTTGCTCGGCCAAGAGACCCAGTACTTC.

The V call is TRBV6-5, the J call TRBJ2-2, with 9 positions matching TRBD1. Looked up from germline, CDR1 is MNHEY and CDR2 is SVGAGI. V dropped 5 bases and J dropped 1; count of bases not matched to a gene: 5. The CDR3 runs 16 residues. The CDR3 region has the DNA TGTGCCAGCAGTCCGACAGGGGGGAAGAACACCGGGGAGCTGTTTTTT. Translation: CASSPTGGKNTGELFF.

This clonotype was counted a few times. The V call is TRBV30, the J call TRBJ2-7; D may be TRBD1 (5 bases). Trimming took 2 bases from V and 9 from J, leaving 14 bases between them. Germline values: CDR1 GTSNPN, CDR2 SVGIG (reference sequence). The CDR3 loop spans 12 amino acids. CDR3 protein: CAWSNRITLQYF. CDR3 nucleotide sequence: TGTGCCTGGAGTAACAGGATCACCCTGCAGTACTTC.